One and the same sample provided the 3 T cell receptor beta chains below, sequenced in a study of tumor-infiltrating lymphocytes in primary liver carcinoma. Researchers generated TCR beta cDNA from about 0.5 ug of total RNA, relying on a constant-region primer. Libraries of TCR beta came from three nested multiplex PCR rounds with slightly modified ARM-PCR. Amplification in the first two PCR rounds was performed using TRBV1-TRBV30 forward primers and a C-beta reverse primer for about 10 cycles each. In TCRdb, the multiplex PCR reads were re-called with MiXCR into one record per CDR3 protein. In the table there are 100,000 to 150,000 distinct CDR3 sequences, 50% to 80% of which are singletons. The tissue used was unsorted bulk material of 20-30 mg. RNA and DNA were co-extracted from it with the AllPrep DNA/RNA mini kit. Sequencing used liver tumor tissue from sampling region 3. Noted subset: tumor region T3, left-lateral pole. The receptor source for this set is a woman aged 55-69 years with primary liver carcinoma and hepatitis B virus infection.

The J gene is TRBJ2-1, the V gene TRBV28, with 9 bases fitting TRBD2. Trimming at V came to 9 bases and at J to 6 bases, leaving 18 bases not matched to a gene. Germline V gives CDR1 MDHEN, CDR2 SYDVKM. The CDR3 is 17 amino acids. The CDR3 reads CASSPVGGGRGSNEQFF. CDR3 in DNA: TGTGCCAGTAGTCCTGTGGGGGGCGGGAGGGGCAGCAATGAGCAGTTCTTC.

Note on this clonotype: A much larger clone lies a single base off, so this may be a read error. The chain employs TRBV7-8 and TRBJ1-4; 7 nucleotides match TRBD1. The CDR3 covers 15 residues. The V gene end was trimmed by 5 bases and the J gene end by 9 bases; junction bases not matched to a gene: 12. CDR1 is SGHVS and CDR2 is FQNEAQ in the germline V gene. The CDR3 bases are TGTGCCAGCAGCCCAAACAGGGGTCCAAGCAAAAAACTGTTTTTT. Translated, it gives CASSPNRGPSKKLFF.

Concerning this clonotype: Because the CDR3 is missing its conserved closing phenylalanine or tryptophan, this is likely a read error. The chain employs TRBV11-2 and TRBJ2-7; the D gene is possibly TRBD2 (5 bases). Germline V gene data show CDR1 as SGHAT and CDR2 as FQNNGV. The CDR3 sequence is 16 residues long. V dropped 1 base and J dropped 3 bases, with 16 bases sitting between them. The CDR3: CASSLAPWAGGYEQYS. The CDR3 DNA reads as TGTGCCAGCAGCTTAGCGCCGTGGGCAGGAGGCTACGAGCAGTACTCC.